Each of the 12 T cell receptor beta chains below was sequenced from the same sample in a study of T cell responses to AZD1222 COVID-19 vaccine. This table comes from immunoSEQ multiplex PCR, and its TCRdb copy is limited to in-frame clones, with some not included. Of about 97,000 clones in the sample, about 89% were seen once. The sequencing used peripheral blood, collected on day 0 of AZD1222 vaccination. These receptors all come from an adult in good health.

V is TRBV9 and J is TRBJ1-1; no clear D gene. V shed 1 base and J shed 5 bases, with 9 bases lying between them. From germline, CDR1 is SGDLS and CDR2 YYNGEE. The length of the CDR3 is 13 residues. The CDR3 region is CASSVRAGTEAFF. CDR3 DNA: TGTGCCAGCAGCGTAAGGGCGGGGACTGAAGCTTTCTTT.

The CDR3 DNA sequence: TGTGCCAGCAGTCCGACTAGCGGGGGGACCAAGCAGTACTTC. It is translated as CASSPTSGGTKQYF. The genes are TRBV28 and TRBJ2-7; TRBD2 matches at 13 bases. The CDR3 extends over 14 amino acids. CDR1 and CDR2 from the germline V gene are MDHEN and SYDVKM. The V gene end was trimmed by 5 bases and the J gene end by 8 bases; junction bases not matched to a gene: 6.

This clone showed up just once. The chain recombines TRBV6-2 or TRBV6-3 with TRBJ2-7; a weak D match, TRBD1 (6 bases). Germline CDR1 reads MNHEY; CDR2 reads SVGEGT. This CDR3 has 15 amino acids. Trimming pared 5 bases from V and 2 bases from J, leaving 16 bases between. For the CDR3, the DNA is TGTGCCAGCAGTCCCCGCCAGACAGGCACCTACGAGCAGTACTTC. As protein: CASSPRQTGTYEQYF.

In its sample, this clone was seen once. V gene TRBV6-1 combines with J gene TRBJ2-1, with D possibly matching TRBD1 (5 bases). Germline values: CDR1 MNHNS, CDR2 SASEGT. This CDR3 contains 15 residues. Trimming took 2 bases from V and 1 from J, leaving 9 bases between them. CDR3 nucleotide sequence: TGTGCCAGCAGTGAAATCACAGGATCCTACAATGAGCAGTTCTTC. Translating gives CASSEITGSYNEQFF.

This chain connects TRBV5-6 to TRBJ2-3; 10 bases are a match to TRBD1. J was trimmed by 2 bases and V by 0 bases; bases with no gene match: 3. CDR1 SGHDT and CDR2 YYEEEE come from the germline V gene. The CDR3 is 16 residues long. The CDR3 sequence is CASSLADRGYTDTQYF. CDR3 DNA sequence: TGTGCCAGCAGCTTGGCGGACAGGGGGTACACAGATACGCAGTATTTT. The whole variable domain, filled in from reference TRBV5-6 and TRBJ2-3, reads DAGVTQSPTHLIKTRGQQVTLRCSPKSGHDTVSWYQQALGQGPQFIFQYYEEEERQRGNFPDRFSGHQFPNYSSELNVNALLLGDSALYLCASSLADRGYTDTQYFGPGTRLTVL.

This clone was seen a handful of times. The chain joins TRBV3-1 (or the pseudogene TRBV3-2) to TRBJ1-3; D might be TRBD1 (5 bases). CDR1 is LGHDT, CDR2 YNNKEL, per germline (reference sequence). CDR3 length: 15 residues. V shed 4 bases and J shed 9 bases, with 19 bases lying between them. Here the CDR3 reads CASSRGTIGFSTIYF. The CDR3 nucleotides are TGTGCCAGCAGCCGCGGGACCATTGGCTTCAGCACCATATATTTT.

V and J are TRBV28 and TRBJ1-2; unclear D gene. The CDR3 consists of 12 residues. The V gene's germline CDR1 is MDHEN and CDR2 SYDVKM. Trimming left V 2 bases short and J 5 bases short, with 6 bases between. CDR3 DNA sequence: TGTGCCAGCAGTTTAATGACTTATGGCTACACCTTC. This encodes CASSLMTYGYTF.

The chain uses TRBV30 and TRBJ2-3; 7 bases map to TRBD1. Germline V gene sequence: CDR1 GTSNPN, CDR2 SVGIG (reference sequence). CDR3 length: 14 amino acids. The trim removed 7 bases at V and 0 bases at J, leaving 7 bases unmatched. CDR3 DNA sequence: TGTGCCTCGTCTCGACAGGGCAGCACAGATACGCAGTATTTT. Amino acid sequence: CASSRQGSTDTQYF.

This chain uses TRBV19 with TRBJ2-7; D may correspond to TRBD1 or TRBD2 (5 bases each). Germline CDR1 and CDR2: LNHDA and SQIVND (reference sequence). This CDR3 is 15 amino acids long. The ends were cut back, 5 bases at V and 3 bases at J, with 17 bases in the middle. This chain's CDR3 is CASSLRPGPHYEQYF. For the CDR3, the DNA is TGTGCCAGTAGTCTCCGCCCGGGACCACACTACGAGCAGTACTTC. Full variable domain (rest looked up from reference TRBV19 and TRBJ2-7): DGGITQSPKYLFRKEGQNVTLSCEQNLNHDAMYWYRQDPGQGLRLIYYSQIVNDFQKGDIAEGYSVSREKKESFPLTVTSAQKNPTAFYLCASSLRPGPHYEQYFGPGTRLTVT.

V and J are TRBV19 and TRBJ1-5, with a tentative D call TRBD1 (5 bases). The CDR3 spans 15 residues. The germline V gene encodes CDR1 LNHDA and CDR2 SQIVND (reference sequence). With 4 bases removed from V and 0 bases from J, the gap between germline ends came to 10 bases. The CDR3 is CASSTTAYSNQPQHF. The CDR3 region has the DNA TGTGCCAGTAGTACGACAGCGTATAGCAATCAGCCCCAGCATTTT.

The genes are TRBV11-2 and TRBJ2-5; TRBD1 matches 8 bases. Germline V gene sequence: CDR1 SGHAT, CDR2 FQNNGV. V dropped 5 bases and J dropped 1; count of bases not matched to a gene: 6. The CDR3 runs 15 residues. DNA for the CDR3: TGTGCCAGCAGCGTCCTGACAGGGGCCCAAGAGACCCAGTACTTC. The encoded protein is CASSVLTGAQETQYF.

V is TRBV6-5 and J is TRBJ2-7; 10 bases align to TRBD2. The J segment lost 3 bases and the V segment lost 0 bases, leaving 5 bases of the junction unmatched. Per germline, CDR1 MNHEY and CDR2 SVGAGI. This CDR3 contains 16 residues. Here the CDR3 DNA reads TGTGCCAGCAGTTACTCGCCTAGCGGGAGTCTCTACGAGCAGTACTTC. This sequence encodes CASSYSPSGSLYEQYF.